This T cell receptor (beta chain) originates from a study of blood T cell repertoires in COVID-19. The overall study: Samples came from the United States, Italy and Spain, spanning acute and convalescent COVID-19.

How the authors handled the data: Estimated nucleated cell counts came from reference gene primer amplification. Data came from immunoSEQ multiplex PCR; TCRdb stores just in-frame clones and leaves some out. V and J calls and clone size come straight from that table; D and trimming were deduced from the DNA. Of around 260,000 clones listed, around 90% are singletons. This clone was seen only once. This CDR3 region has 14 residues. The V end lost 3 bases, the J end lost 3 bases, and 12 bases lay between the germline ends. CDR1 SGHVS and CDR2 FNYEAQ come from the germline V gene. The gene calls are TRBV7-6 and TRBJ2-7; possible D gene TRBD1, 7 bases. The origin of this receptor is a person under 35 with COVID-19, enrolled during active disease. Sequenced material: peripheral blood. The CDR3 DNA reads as TGTGCCAGCAGCTTCGGAGGGGGCCTCTACGAGCAGTACTTC. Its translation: CASSFGGGLYEQYF.